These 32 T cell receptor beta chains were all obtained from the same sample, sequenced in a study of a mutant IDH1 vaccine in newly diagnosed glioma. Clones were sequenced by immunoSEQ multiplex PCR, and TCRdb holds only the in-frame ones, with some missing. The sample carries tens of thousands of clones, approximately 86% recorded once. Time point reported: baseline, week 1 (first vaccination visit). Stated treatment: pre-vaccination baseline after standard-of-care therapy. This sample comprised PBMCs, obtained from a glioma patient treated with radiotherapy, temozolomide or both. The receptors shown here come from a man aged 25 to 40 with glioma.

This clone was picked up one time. In DNA, the CDR3 is TGCGCCAGCAGCTTGGACGGCAGAAACATTCAGTACTTC. This codes for CASSLDGRNIQYF. The V and J genes are TRBV5-1 and TRBJ2-4; no clear D. CDR3 length: 13 residues. Germline V lookup: CDR1 SGHRS, CDR2 YFSETQ. V was shortened by 0 bases and J by 6 bases, with 7 bases between the two germline ends. The whole variable domain, filled in from reference TRBV5-1 and TRBJ2-4, reads KAGVTQTPRYLIKTRGQQVTLSCSPISGHRSVSWYQQTPGQGLQFLFEYFSETQRNKGNFPGRFSGRQFSNSRSEMNVSTLELGDSALYLCASSLDGRNIQYFGAGTRLSVL.

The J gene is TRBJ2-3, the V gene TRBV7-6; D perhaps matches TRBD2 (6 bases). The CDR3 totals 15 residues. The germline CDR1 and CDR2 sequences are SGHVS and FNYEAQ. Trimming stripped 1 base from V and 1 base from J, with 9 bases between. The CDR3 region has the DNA TGTGCCAGCAGCTTAGAAGGGACTGGCACAGATACGCAGTATTTT. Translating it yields CASSLEGTGTDTQYF.

Here the CDR3 DNA reads TGTGCCAGCAGCTCCTACAGCTCTGGGGCCAACGTCCTGACTTTC. Residues: CASSSYSSGANVLTF. The genes are TRBV7-8 and TRBJ2-6, with D unclear. The CDR3 sequence is 15 residues long. Germline V gene data show CDR1 as SGHVS and CDR2 as FQNEAQ. Trimming removed 4 bases from V and 0 bases from J, with 7 bases in between.

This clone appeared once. Written as DNA, the CDR3 is TGTGCCAGCAGCGTAGCTACTAATGAAAAACTGTTTTTT. This sequence encodes CASSVATNEKLFF. V and J are TRBV9 and TRBJ1-4; D gene ambiguous. The CDR3 sequence is 13 residues long. Germline V gene lookup returns CDR1 SGDLS and CDR2 YYNGEE. V gave up 0 bases and J gave up 2 bases, with 2 bases separating them.

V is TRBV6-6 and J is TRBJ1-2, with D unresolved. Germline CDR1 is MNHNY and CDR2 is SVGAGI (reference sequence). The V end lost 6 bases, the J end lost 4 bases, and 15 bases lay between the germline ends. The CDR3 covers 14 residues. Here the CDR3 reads CASSYGREVYGYTF. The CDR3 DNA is TGTGCCAGCAGCTACGGTCGGGAGGTCTATGGCTACACCTTC.

CDR3 DNA sequence: TGTGCCAGCAGCTTGGGGCCGGGACAGGGGGCAGATACGCAGTATTTT. This encodes CASSLGPGQGADTQYF. The chain joins TRBV5-4 to TRBJ2-3, with 11 bases that match TRBD1. CDR1 SGHNT and CDR2 YYREEE come from the germline V gene (reference sequence). Trimming took 0 bases from V and 4 from J; bases not matched to a gene: 4. The CDR3 runs 16 residues.

The CDR3 nucleotides are TGTGCCAGCTCACCTCCCGGGACAGGGAACTATGGCTACACCTTC. Translation gives CASSPPGTGNYGYTF. The rearrangement uses TRBV18 and TRBJ1-2; TRBD1 matches at 9 bases. The CDR3 is 15 residues long. V lost 3 bases, J lost 2 bases, and 4 bases stayed unmatched. Germline CDR1 reads KGHSH; CDR2 reads LQKENI.

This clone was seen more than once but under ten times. The CDR3 nucleotides read TGCGCCAGCAGCTTCAACAGGAACCAAGAGACCCAGTACTTC. Its translation: CASSFNRNQETQYF. The rearrangement links TRBV5-1 to TRBJ2-5, with D possibly being TRBD1 (5 bases). The germline V gene encodes CDR1 SGHRS and CDR2 YFSETQ. CDR3 length: 14 amino acids. V was clipped by 2 bases and J by 0 bases, with 8 bases between them.

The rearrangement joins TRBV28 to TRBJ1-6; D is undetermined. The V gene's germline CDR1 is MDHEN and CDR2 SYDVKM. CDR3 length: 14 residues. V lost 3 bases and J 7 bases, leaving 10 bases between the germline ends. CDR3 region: CASSLGRSNSPLHF. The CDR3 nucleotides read TGTGCCAGCAGTTTGGGCAGGTCGAATTCACCCCTCCACTTT.

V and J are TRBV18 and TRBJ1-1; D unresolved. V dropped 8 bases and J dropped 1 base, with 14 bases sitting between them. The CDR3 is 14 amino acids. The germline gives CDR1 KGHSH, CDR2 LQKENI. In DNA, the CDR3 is TGTGCCAGCCAACCTTCGAGAGGGAACACTGAAGCTTTCTTT. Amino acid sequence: CASQPSRGNTEAFF.

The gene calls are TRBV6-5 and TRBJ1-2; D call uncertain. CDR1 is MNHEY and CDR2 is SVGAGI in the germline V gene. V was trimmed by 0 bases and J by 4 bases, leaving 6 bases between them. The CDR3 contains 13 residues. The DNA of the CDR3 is TGTGCCAGCAGTTACTCGACCAGCTATGGCTACACCTTC. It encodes CASSYSTSYGYTF.

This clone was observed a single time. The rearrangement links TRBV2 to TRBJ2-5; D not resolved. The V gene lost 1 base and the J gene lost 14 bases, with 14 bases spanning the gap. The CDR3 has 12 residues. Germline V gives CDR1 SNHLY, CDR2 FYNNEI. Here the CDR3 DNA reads TGTGCCAGCAGTGAAGGGATTTATATGGGCTACTTC. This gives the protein CASSEGIYMGYF.

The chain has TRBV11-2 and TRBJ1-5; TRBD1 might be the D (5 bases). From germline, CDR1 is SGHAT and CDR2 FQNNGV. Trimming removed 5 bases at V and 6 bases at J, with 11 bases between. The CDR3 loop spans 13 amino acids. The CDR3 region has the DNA TGTGCCAGCAGCCTCGAGGGGACTCAGCCCCAGCATTTT. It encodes CASSLEGTQPQHF.

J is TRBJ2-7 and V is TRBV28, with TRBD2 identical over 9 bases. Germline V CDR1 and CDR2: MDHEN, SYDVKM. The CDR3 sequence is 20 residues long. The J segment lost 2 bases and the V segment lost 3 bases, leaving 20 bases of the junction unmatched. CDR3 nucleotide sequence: TGTGCCAGCAGTTTCCCCTCGACTGGCGAGAGGGTAGCGGGGGCCTACGAGCAGTACTTC. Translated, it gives CASSFPSTGERVAGAYEQYF.

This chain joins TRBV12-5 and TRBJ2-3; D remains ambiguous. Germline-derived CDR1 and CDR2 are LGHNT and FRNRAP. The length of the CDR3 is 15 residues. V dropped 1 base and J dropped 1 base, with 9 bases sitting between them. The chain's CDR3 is CASGLGTAGTDTQYF. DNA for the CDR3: TGTGCTAGTGGTTTGGGTACGGCGGGCACAGATACGCAGTATTTT.

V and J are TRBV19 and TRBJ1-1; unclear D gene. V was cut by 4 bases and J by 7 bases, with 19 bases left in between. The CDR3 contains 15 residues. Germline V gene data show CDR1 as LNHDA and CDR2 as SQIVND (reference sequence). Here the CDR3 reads CASSSPHRSAIEAFF. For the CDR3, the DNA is TGTGCCAGTAGTAGCCCCCACCGGTCAGCTATTGAAGCTTTCTTT.

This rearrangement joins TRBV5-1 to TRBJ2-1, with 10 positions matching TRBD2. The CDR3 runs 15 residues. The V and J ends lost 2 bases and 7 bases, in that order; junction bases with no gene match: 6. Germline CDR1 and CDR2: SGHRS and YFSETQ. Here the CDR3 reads CASSLSGGASNEQFF. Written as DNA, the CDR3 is TGCGCCAGCAGCTTAAGCGGGGGGGCCTCAAATGAGCAGTTCTTC. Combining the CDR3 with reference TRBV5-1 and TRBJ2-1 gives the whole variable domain KAGVTQTPRYLIKTRGQQVTLSCSPISGHRSVSWYQQTPGQGLQFLFEYFSETQRNKGNFPGRFSGRQFSNSRSEMNVSTLELGDSALYLCASSLSGGASNEQFFGPGTRLTVL.

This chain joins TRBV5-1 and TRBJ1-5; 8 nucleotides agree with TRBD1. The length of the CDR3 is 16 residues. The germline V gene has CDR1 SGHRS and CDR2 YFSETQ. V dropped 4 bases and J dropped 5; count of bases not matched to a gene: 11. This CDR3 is CASSPSGTGGDQPQHF. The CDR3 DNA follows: TGCGCCAGCAGCCCGTCGGGGACAGGCGGAGATCAGCCCCAGCATTTT. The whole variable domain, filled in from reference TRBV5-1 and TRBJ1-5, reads KAGVTQTPRYLIKTRGQQVTLSCSPISGHRSVSWYQQTPGQGLQFLFEYFSETQRNKGNFPGRFSGRQFSNSRSEMNVSTLELGDSALYLCASSPSGTGGDQPQHFGDGTRLSIL.

The DNA for the CDR3 is TGTGCCATCACGGGGGGACTAGCGGCAGCCGGCTACGAGCAGTACTTC. Encoded protein: CAITGGLAAAGYEQYF. The chain is built from TRBV10-3 and TRBJ2-7, with 11 nucleotides matching TRBD2. The V gene end was trimmed by 7 bases and the J gene end by 3 bases; junction bases not matched to a gene: 11. Germline loops: CDR1 ENHRY, CDR2 SYGVKD. There are 16 residues in the CDR3.

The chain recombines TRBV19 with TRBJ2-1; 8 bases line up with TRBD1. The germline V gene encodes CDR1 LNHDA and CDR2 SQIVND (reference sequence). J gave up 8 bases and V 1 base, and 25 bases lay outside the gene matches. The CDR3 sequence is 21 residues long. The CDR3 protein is CASSIVRGQGKIWSKRYEQFF. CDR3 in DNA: TGTGCCAGTAGTATAGTGAGAGGACAGGGAAAGATTTGGTCTAAGCGATATGAGCAGTTCTTC.

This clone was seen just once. The chain's CDR3 is CASSLIHGGRESPLHF. DNA of the CDR3: TGCGCCAGCAGCCTCATCCACGGAGGAAGAGAATCACCCCTCCACTTT. The rearrangement links TRBV4-1 to TRBJ1-6; D gene uncertain. The germline V gene has CDR1 MGHRA and CDR2 YSYEKL. Trimming shortened V by 4 bases and J by 10 bases, and 20 bases separated the two germline ends. The CDR3 sequence is 16 residues long.

In nucleotides, the CDR3 is TGTGCCAGCAGCTTGGGAAACCGGGATTCCAACAATCAGCCCCAGCATTTT. This gives the protein CASSLGNRDSNNQPQHF. The V call is TRBV7-9, the J call TRBJ1-5; D remains unclear. Germline CDR1 and CDR2: SEHNR and FQNEAQ (reference sequence). Deletions cut 3 bases from V and 3 bases from J, with 18 bases between. This CDR3 spans 17 amino acids.

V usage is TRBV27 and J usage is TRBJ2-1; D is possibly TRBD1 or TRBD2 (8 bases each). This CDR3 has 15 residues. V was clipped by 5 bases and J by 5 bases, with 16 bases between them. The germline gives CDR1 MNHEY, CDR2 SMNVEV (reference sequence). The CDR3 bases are TGTGCCAGCAGTCCCAGGGGGCGGGGGGACAATGAGCAGTTCTTC. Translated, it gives CASSPRGRGDNEQFF.

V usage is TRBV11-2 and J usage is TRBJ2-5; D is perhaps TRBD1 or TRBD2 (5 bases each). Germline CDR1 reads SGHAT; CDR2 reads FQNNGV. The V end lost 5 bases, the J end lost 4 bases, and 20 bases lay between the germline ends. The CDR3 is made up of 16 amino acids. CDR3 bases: TGTGCCAGCAGCCCCCCTGGTGCCGGGGACGGAGAGACCCAGTACTTC. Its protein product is CASSPPGAGDGETQYF.

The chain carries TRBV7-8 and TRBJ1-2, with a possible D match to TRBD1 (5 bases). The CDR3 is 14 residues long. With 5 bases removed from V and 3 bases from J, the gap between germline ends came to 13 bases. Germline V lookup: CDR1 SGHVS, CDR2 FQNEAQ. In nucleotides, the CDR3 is TGTGCCAGCAGCCAATTCGGGACGGACTATGGCTACACCTTC. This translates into CASSQFGTDYGYTF.

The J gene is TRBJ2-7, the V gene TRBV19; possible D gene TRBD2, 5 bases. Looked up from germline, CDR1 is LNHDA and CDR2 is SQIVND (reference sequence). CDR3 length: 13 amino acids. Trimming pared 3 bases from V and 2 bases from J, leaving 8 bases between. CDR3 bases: TGTGCCAGTAGTATCTCGGGAACCTACGAGCAGTACTTC. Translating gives CASSISGTYEQYF.

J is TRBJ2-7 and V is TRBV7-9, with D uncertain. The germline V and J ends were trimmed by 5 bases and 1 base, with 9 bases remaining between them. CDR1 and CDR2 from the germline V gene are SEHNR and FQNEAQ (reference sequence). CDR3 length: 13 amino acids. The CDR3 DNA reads TGTGCCAGCAGCCCGACGCCTTCCTACGAGCAGTACTTC. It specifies CASSPTPSYEQYF.

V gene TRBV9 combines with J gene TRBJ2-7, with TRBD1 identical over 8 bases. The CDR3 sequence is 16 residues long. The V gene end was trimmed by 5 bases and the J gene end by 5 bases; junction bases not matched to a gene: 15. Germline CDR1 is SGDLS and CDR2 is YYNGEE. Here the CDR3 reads CASSPNPRGQLHEQYF. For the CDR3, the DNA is TGTGCCAGCAGTCCTAACCCCAGGGGGCAGCTACACGAGCAGTACTTC.

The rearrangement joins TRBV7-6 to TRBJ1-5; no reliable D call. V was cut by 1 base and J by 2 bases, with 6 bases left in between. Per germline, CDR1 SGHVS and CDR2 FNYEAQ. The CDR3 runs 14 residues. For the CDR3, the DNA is TGTGCCAGCAGCTTAGGATCCGGCAATCAGCCCCAGCATTTT. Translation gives CASSLGSGNQPQHF.

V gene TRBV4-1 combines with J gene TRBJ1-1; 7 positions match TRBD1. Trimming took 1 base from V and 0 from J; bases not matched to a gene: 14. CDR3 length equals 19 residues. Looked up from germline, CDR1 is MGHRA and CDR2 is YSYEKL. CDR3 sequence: CASSQGWGTAGLMNTEAFF. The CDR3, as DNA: TGCGCCAGCAGCCAAGGGTGGGGGACAGCAGGTTTGATGAACACTGAAGCTTTCTTT.

The CDR3 region is CASSTGLLETQYF. CDR3 coding DNA: TGTGCCTCTTCCACGGGGTTGTTGGAGACCCAGTACTTC. This chain links TRBV7-7 with TRBJ2-5; D possibly corresponds to TRBD2 (5 bases). The CDR3 runs to 13 residues. V was pared by 11 bases and J by 5 bases, with 18 bases between. Germline V lookup: CDR1 SSHAT, CDR2 FNYEAQ (reference sequence).

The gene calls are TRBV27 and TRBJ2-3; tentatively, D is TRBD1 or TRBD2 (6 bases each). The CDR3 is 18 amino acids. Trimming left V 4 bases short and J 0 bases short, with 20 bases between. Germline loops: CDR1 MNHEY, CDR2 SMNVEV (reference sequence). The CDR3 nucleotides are TGTGCCAGCAGTTCCCCCCGGGGGCCAAAGTTTAGCACAGATACGCAGTATTTT. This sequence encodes CASSSPRGPKFSTDTQYF.